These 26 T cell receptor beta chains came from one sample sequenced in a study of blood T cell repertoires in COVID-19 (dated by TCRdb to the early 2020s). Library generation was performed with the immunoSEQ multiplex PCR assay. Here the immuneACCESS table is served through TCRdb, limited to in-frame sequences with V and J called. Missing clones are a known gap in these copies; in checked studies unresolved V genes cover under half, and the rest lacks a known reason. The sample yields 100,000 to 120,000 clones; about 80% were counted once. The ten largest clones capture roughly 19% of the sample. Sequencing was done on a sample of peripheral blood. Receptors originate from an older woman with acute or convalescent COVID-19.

The CDR3 sequence is CASSDGQGNQPQHF. The CDR3 nucleotides read TGTGCCAGCAGCGATGGACAGGGGAATCAGCCCCAGCATTTT. The rearrangement uses TRBV28 and TRBJ1-5; 9 bases are a match to TRBD1. Germline CDR1 and CDR2: MDHEN and SYDVKM. This CDR3 is 14 amino acids long. The J segment lost 4 bases and the V segment lost 6 bases, leaving 4 bases of the junction unmatched.

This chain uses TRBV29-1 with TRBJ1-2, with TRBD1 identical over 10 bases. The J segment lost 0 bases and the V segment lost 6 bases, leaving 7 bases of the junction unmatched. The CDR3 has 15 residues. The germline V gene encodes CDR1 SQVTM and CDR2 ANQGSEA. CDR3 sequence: CSVPGDRGANYGYTF. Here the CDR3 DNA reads TGCAGCGTCCCAGGGGACAGGGGAGCTAACTATGGCTACACCTTC.

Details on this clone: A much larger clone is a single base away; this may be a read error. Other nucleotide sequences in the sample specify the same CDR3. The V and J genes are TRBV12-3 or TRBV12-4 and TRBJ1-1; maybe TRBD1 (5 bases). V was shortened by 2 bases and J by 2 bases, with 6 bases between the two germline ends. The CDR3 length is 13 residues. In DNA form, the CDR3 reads TGTGCCAGCAGTTTACAGGGTAACACTGAAGCTTTCTTT. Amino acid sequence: CASSLQGNTEAFF.

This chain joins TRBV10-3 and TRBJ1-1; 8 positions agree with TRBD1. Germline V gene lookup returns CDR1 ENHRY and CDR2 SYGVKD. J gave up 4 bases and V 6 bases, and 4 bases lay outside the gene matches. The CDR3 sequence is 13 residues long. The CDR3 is CAISDRGITEAFF. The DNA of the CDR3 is TGTGCCATCAGCGACAGGGGAATCACTGAAGCTTTCTTT.

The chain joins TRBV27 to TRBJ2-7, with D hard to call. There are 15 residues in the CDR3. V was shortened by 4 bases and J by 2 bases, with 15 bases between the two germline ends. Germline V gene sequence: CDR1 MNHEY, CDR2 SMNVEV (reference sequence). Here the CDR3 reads CASSSTYRDPYEQYF. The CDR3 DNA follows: TGTGCCAGCAGTTCTACGTACAGAGATCCCTACGAGCAGTACTTC.

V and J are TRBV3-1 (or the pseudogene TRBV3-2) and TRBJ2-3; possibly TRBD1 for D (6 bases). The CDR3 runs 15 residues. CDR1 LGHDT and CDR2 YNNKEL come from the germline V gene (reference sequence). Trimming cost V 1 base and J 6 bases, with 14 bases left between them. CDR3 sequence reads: CASSQGQAWVDTQYF. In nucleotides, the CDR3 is TGTGCCAGCAGCCAAGGACAGGCCTGGGTGGATACGCAGTATTTT.

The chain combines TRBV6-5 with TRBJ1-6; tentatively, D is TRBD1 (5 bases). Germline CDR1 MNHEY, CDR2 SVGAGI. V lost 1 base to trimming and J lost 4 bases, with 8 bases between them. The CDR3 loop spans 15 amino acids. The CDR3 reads CASSYYRGYNSPLHF. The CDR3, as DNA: TGTGCCAGCAGTTACTATAGGGGATATAATTCACCCCTCCACTTT.

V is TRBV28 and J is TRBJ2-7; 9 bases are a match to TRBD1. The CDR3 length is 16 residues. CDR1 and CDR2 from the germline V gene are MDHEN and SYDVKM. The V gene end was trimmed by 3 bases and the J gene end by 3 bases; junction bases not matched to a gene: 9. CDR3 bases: TGTGCCAGCAGTTTCTCGGCCGGGACAGGGAACTACGAGCAGTACTTC. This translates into CASSFSAGTGNYEQYF. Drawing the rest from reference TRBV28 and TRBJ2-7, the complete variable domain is DVKVTQSSRYLVKRTGEKVFLECVQDMDHENMFWYRQDPGLGLRLIYFSYDVKMKEKGDIPEGYSVSREKKERFSLILESASTNQTSMYLCASSFSAGTGNYEQYFGPGTRLTVT.

CDR3 sequence reads: CASSPRTGGYGYTF. The CDR3 DNA sequence: TGTGCCAGCAGCCCCCGGACAGGGGGCTATGGCTACACCTTC. This sequence joins TRBV7-8 and TRBJ1-2, with 10 bases that match TRBD1. The CDR3 sequence is 14 residues long. Germline assignment: CDR1 SGHVS and CDR2 FQNEAQ. J gave up 4 bases and V 5 bases, and 4 bases lay outside the gene matches.

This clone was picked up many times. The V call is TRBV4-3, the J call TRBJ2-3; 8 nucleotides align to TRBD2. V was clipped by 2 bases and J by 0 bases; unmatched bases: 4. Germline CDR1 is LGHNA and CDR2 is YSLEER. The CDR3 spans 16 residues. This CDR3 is CASSQLAGPSTDTQYF. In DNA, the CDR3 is TGCGCCAGCAGCCAACTAGCGGGCCCTAGCACAGATACGCAGTATTTT.

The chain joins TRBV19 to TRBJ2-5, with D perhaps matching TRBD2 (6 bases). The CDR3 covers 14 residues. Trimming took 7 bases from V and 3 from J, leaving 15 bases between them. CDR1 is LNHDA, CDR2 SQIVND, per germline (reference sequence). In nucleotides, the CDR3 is TGTGCCAGTACGGAGGGAACCCGAAAAGAGACCCAGTACTTC. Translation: CASTEGTRKETQYF.

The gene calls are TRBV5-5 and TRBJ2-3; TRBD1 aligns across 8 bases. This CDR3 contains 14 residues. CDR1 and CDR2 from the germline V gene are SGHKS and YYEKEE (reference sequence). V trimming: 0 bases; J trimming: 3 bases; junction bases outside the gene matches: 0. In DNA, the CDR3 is TGTGCCAGCAGCTTGGACAGGGGGACAGATACGCAGTATTTT. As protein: CASSLDRGTDTQYF.

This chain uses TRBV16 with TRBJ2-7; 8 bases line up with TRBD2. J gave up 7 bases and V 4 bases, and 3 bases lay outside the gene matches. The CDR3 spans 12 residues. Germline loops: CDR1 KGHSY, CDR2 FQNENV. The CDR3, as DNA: TGTGCCAGCAGCCGATTAGCGGGGGAGCAGTACTTC. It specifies CASSRLAGEQYF.

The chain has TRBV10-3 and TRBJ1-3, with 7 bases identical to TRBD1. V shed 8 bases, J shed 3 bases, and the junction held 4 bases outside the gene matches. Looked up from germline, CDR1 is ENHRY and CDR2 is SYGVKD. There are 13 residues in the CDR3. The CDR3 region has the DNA TGTGCCATCGGGGACAGATTTGGAAACACCATATATTTT. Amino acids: CAIGDRFGNTIYF.

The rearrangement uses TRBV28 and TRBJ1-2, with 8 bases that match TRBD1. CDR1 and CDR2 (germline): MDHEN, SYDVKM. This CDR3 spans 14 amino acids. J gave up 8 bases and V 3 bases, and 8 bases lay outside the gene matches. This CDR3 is CASSLQRRGLGYTF. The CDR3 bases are TGTGCCAGCAGTTTGCAGCGCAGGGGGCTAGGCTACACCTTC.

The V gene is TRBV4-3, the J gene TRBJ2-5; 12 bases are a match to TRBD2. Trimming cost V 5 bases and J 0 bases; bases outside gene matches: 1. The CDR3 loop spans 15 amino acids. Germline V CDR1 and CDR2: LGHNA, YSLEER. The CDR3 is CASSWTSGDQETQYF. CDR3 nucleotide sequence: TGCGCCAGCAGCTGGACTAGCGGGGACCAAGAGACCCAGTACTTC.

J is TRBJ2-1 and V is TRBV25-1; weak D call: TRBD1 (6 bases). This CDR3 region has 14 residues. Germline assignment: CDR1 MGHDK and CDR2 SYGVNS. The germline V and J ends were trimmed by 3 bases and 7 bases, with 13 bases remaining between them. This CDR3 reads CASSDPIRGNEQFF. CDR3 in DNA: TGTGCCAGCAGTGACCCTATAAGGGGGAATGAGCAGTTCTTC.

In DNA, the CDR3 is TGTGCCAGCAGTTCACATCTTCCCTCCGGGGCTTTCTTT. Translating gives CASSSHLPSGAFF. This chain connects TRBV28 to TRBJ1-1; D call uncertain. The germline gives CDR1 MDHEN, CDR2 SYDVKM. The CDR3 loop spans 13 amino acids. V lost 4 bases and J lost 11, with 17 bases in between. Full variable domain (rest looked up from reference TRBV28 and TRBJ1-1): DVKVTQSSRYLVKRTGEKVFLECVQDMDHENMFWYRQDPGLGLRLIYFSYDVKMKEKGDIPEGYSVSREKKERFSLILESASTNQTSMYLCASSSHLPSGAFFGQGTRLTVV.

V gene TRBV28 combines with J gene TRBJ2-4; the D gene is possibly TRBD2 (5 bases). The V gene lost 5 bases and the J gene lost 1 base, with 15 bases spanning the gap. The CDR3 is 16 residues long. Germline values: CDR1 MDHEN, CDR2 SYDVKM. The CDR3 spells CASSLREGWAKNIQYF. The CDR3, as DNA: TGTGCCAGCAGTCTCCGAGAGGGATGGGCCAAAAACATTCAGTACTTC.

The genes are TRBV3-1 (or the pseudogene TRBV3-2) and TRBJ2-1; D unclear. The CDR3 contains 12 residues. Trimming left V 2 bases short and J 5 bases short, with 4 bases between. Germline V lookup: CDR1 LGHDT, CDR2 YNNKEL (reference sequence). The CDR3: CASSQLHNEQFF. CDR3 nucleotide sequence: TGTGCCAGCAGCCAACTTCACAATGAGCAGTTCTTC.

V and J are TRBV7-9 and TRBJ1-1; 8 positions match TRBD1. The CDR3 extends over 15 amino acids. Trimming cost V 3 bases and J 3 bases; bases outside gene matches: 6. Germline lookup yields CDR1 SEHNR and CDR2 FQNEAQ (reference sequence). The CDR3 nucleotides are TGTGCCAGCAGCTTTTTTCAGGGGGCGGACACTGAAGCTTTCTTT. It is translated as CASSFFQGADTEAFF.

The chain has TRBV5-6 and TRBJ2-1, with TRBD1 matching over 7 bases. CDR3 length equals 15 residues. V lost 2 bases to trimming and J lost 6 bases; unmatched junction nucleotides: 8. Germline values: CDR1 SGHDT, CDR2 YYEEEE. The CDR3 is CASSLGTGVFNEQFF. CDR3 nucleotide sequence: TGTGCCAGCAGCTTAGGAACAGGGGTCTTCAATGAGCAGTTCTTC.

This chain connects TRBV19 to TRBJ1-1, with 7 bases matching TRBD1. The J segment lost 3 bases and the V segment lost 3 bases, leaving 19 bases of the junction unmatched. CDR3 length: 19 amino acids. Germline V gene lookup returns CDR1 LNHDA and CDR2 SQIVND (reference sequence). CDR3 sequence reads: CASSMGPGLQGVYYTEAFF. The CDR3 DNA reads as TGTGCCAGTAGTATGGGTCCGGGATTGCAGGGGGTATATTACACTGAAGCTTTCTTT.

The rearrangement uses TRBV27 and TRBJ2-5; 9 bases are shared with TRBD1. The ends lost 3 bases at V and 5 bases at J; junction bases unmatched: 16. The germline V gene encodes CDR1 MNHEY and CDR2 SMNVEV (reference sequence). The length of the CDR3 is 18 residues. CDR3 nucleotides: TGTGCCAGCAGTTTTACAGGGGGCGCGTTTGGCGGTAGGGAGACCCAGTACTTC. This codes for CASSFTGGAFGGRETQYF.

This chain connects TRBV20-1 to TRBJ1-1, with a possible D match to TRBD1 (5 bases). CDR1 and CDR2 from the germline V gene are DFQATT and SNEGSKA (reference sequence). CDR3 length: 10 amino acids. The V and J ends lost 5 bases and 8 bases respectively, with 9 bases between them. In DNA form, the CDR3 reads TGCAGTGCTCCCCCAGGGGAAGCTTTCTTT. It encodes CSAPPGEAFF.

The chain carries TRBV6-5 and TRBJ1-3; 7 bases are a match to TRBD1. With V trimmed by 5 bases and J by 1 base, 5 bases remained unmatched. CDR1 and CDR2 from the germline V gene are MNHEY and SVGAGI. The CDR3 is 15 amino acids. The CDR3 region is CASSPTGASGNTIYF. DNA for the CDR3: TGTGCCAGCAGTCCTACAGGGGCGTCTGGAAACACCATATATTTT.